This T cell receptor beta chain was sequenced for a study of OX40 agonist ivuxolimab in advanced cancers. Background on the study: The dose-escalation cohort had hepatocellular carcinoma, melanoma, renal cell or head and neck cancer. Age averaged about 62 years (range about 23 to 80), and 82.7% were male. Regarding the study as a whole: Some nonresponders likewise displayed low normalized T-cell clonal expansion. CD4+ and CD8+ T cells in blood underwent clonal expansion by week 6 at 0.1 to 3.0 mg/kg.

Sequenced by immunoSEQ multiplex PCR; TCRdb stores in-frame clones only, minus some. The sample carries roughly 33,000 clones, roughly 84% recorded once. The CDR3 covers 15 residues. Between the trimmed V and J ends, which lost 6 bases and 7 bases, there was a span of 21 bases. Germline-derived CDR1 and CDR2 are MNHEY and SMNVEV (reference sequence). This clone was seen a handful of times. Antigen: not known. This TCR was sampled from an adult with an advanced solid tumor such as melanoma, head and neck, liver or kidney cancer. The V call is TRBV27, the J call TRBJ1-2; TRBD1 is a possible D gene (6 bases). The source material was CD4+ or CD8+ T cells sorted from blood, sampled in a trial of the OX40 agonist ivuxolimab. The CDR3: CASRYLSTGFSGYTF. For the CDR3, the DNA is TGTGCCAGCAGATACCTTTCGACAGGATTTTCTGGCTACACCTTC.